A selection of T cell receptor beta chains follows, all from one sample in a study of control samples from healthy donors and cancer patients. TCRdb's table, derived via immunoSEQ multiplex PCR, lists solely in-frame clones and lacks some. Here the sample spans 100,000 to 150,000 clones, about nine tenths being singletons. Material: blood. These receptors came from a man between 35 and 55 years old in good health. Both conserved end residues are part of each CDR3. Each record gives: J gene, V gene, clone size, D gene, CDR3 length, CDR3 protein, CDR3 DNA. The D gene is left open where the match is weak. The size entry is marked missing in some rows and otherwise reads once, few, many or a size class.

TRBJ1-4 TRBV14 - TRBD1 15 CASSRTTGWGEKLFF TGTGCCAGCAGCCGGACGACAGGGTGGGGTGAAAAACTGTTTTTT
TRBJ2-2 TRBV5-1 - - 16 CASSLAPSPNTGELFF TGCGCCAGCAGCTTGGCGCCCTCTCCGAACACCGGGGAGCTGTTTTTT
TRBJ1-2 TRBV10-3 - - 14 CAITGGVDDYGYTF TGTGCCATCACCGGAGGGGTTGATGACTATGGCTACACCTTC
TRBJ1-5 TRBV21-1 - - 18 CASSGGQGEAFLDQPQHF TGTGCCAGCAGCGGCGGACAGGGAGAGGCTTTTTTGGATCAGCCCCAGCATTTT
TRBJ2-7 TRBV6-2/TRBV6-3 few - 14 CASSYSDSSYEQYF TGTGCCAGCAGTTACTCGGACAGCTCCTACGAGCAGTACTTC
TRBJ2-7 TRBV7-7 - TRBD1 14 CASSFPGQVNEQYF TGTGCCAGCAGCTTTCCGGGACAGGTAAACGAGCAGTACTTC
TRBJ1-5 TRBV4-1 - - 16 CASSQDPGRTDQPQHF TGCGCCAGCAGCCAAGATCCTGGCAGGACAGATCAGCCCCAGCATTTT
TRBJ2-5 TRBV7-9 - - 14 CASSGPQRGETQYF TGTGCCAGCAGCGGCCCCCAGAGGGGAGAGACCCAGTACTTC
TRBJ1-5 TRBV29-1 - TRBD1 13 CSVVTGSDQPQHF TGCAGCGTTGTGACAGGGAGCGATCAGCCCCAGCATTTT
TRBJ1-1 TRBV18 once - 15 CASSRVTGPNTEAFF TGTGCCAGCTCACGGGTCACAGGGCCGAACACTGAAGCTTTCTTT
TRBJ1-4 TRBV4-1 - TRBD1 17 CASSQEQGAITNEKLFF TGCGCCAGCAGCCAAGAACAGGGGGCTATCACTAATGAAAAACTGTTTTTT
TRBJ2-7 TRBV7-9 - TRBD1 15 CASSYRDRGTYEQYF TGTGCCAGCAGCTACCGGGACAGGGGAACCTACGAGCAGTACTTC
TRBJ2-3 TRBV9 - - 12 CASSVPGTEKYF TGTGCCAGCAGCGTACCCGGGACCGAGAAGTATTTT
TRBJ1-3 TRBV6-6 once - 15 CASSWGGRGGNTIYF TGTGCCAGCAGTTGGGGGGGCCGGGGTGGAAACACCATATATTTT
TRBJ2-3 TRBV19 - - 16 CASSRGIMGGTDTQYF TGTGCCAGTAGCCGCGGAATTATGGGGGGCACAGATACGCAGTATTTT
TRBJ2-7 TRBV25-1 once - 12 CASSAQGYEQYF TGTGCCAGCAGTGCACAGGGTTACGAGCAGTACTTC
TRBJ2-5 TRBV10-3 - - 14 CAISNRERGETQYF TGTGCCATCAGTAACCGGGAAAGGGGAGAGACCCAGTACTTC
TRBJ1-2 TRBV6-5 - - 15 CASSSTGSLNYGYTF TGTGCCAGCAGTTCCACAGGAAGCCTAAACTATGGCTACACCTTC
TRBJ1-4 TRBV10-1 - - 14 CASSVSPGNEKLFF TGCGCCAGCAGTGTGTCTCCGGGTAATGAAAAACTGTTTTTT
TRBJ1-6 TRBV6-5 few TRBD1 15 CASSYGTGVGSPLHF TGTGCCAGCAGTTACGGGACAGGGGTCGGTTCACCCCTCCACTTT
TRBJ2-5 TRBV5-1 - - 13 CASSLALEETQYF TGCGCCAGCAGCTTGGCCCTTGAGGAGACCCAGTACTTC
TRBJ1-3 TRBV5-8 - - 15 CASSSDRVPGNTIYF TGTGCCAGCAGCTCGGACCGTGTTCCTGGAAACACCATATATTTT
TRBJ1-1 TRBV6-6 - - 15 CASSTAQGSPKAAFF TGTGCCAGCAGTACCGCACAGGGTTCCCCGAAGGCGGCTTTCTTT
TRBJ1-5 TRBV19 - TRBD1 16 CASSPSGGPSNQPQHF TGTGCCAGTAGCCCGTCAGGGGGCCCCAGCAATCAGCCCCAGCATTTT
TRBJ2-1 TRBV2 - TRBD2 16 CASSEVLAGGLYEQFF TGTGCCAGCAGTGAAGTACTAGCGGGGGGGCTGTATGAGCAGTTCTTC
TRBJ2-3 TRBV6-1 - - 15 CASSEPPYRTDTQYF TGTGCCAGCAGTGAACCCCCTTACCGGACAGATACGCAGTATTTT
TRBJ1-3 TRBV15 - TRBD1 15 CATSRGGQGGNTIYF TGTGCCACCAGCAGAGGTGGACAGGGGGGAAACACCATATATTTT
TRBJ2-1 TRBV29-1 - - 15 CSAHSTSTTYNEQFF TGCAGCGCTCACTCGACTTCGACCACCTACAATGAGCAGTTCTTC
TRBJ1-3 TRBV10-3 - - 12 CAISDTGNTIYF TGTGCCATCAGTGACACCGGAAACACCATATATTTT
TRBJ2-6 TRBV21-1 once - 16 CASFPAGGSGANVLTF TGTGCCAGCTTCCCAGCCGGGGGCTCTGGGGCCAACGTCCTGACTTTC
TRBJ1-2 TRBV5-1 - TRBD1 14 CASSQDRGLGGYTF TGCGCCAGCAGCCAGGACAGGGGGTTGGGTGGCTACACCTTC
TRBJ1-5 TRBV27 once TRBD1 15 CASSLTGGVGQPQHF TGTGCCAGCAGTTTGACAGGGGGCGTCGGTCAGCCCCAGCATTTT
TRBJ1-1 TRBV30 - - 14 CAWSESGRRTEAFF TGTGCCTGGAGTGAATCGGGGCGTAGGACTGAAGCTTTCTTT
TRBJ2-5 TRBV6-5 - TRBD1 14 CASRIRRGRETQYF TGTGCCAGCAGGATACGAAGGGGGCGAGAGACCCAGTACTTC
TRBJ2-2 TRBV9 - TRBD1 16 CASSFRTGLNTGELFF TGTGCCAGCAGCTTCCGGACAGGGCTAAACACCGGGGAGCTGTTTTTT
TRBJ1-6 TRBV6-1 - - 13 CASSESSEPPLHF TGTGCCAGCAGTGAAAGCTCAGAGCCACCCCTCCACTTT
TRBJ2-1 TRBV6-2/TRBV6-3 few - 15 CASSPRGPPYNEQFF TGTGCCAGCAGTCCCCGGGGGCCCCCCTACAATGAGCAGTTCTTC
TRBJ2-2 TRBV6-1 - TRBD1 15 CASGYRGRGTGELFF TGTGCCAGCGGGTACAGGGGGCGCGGGACCGGGGAGCTGTTTTTT
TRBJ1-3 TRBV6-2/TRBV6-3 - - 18 CASSYPKLRAAAGNTIYF TGTGCCAGCAGTTATCCGAAACTGAGAGCCGCCGCTGGAAACACCATATATTTT
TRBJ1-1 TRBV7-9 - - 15 CASSDRAELNTEAFF TGTGCCAGCAGCGATCGGGCCGAACTAAACACTGAAGCTTTCTTT
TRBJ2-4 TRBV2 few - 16 CASSLVGGQAKNIQYF TGTGCCAGCAGCCTAGTGGGGGGACAGGCCAAAAACATTCAGTACTTC
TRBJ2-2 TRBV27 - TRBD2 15 CASSLRGGTTGELFF TGTGCCAGCAGTTTACGGGGGGGGACCACCGGGGAGCTGTTTTTT
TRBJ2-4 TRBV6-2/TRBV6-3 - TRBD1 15 CASSYGTGGENIQYF TGTGCCAGCAGTTACGGGACAGGGGGCGAAAACATTCAGTACTTC
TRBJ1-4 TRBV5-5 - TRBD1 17 CASSPPQQGRVAEKLFF TGTGCCAGCAGCCCCCCCCAACAGGGGAGAGTTGCTGAAAAACTGTTTTTT
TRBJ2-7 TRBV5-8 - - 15 CASSLVRGTAYEQYF TGTGCCAGCAGCTTGGTTCGGGGAACCGCTTACGAGCAGTACTTC